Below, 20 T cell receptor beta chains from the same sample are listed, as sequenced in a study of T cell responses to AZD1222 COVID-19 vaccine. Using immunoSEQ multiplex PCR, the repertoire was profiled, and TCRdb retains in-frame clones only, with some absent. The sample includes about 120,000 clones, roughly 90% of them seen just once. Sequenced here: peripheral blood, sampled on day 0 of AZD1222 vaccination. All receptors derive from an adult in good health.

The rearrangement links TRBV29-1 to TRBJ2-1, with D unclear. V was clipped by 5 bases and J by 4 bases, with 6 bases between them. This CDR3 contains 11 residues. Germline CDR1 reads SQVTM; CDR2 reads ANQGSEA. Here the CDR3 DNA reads TGCAGCGTTCCTGGGTACAATGAGCAGTTCTTC. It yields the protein CSVPGYNEQFF.

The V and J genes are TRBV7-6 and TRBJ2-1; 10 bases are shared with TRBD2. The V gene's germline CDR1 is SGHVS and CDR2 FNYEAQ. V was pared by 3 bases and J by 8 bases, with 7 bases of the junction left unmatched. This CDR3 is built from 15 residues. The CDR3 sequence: CASSFSSGRGYEQFF. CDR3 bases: TGTGCCAGCAGCTTCTCTAGCGGGAGAGGGTATGAGCAGTTCTTC.

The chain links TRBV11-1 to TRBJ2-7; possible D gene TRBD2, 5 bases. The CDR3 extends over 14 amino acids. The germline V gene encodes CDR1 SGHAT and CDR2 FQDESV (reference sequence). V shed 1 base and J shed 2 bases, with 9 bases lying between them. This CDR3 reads CASSLDEGPYEQYF. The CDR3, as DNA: TGTGCCAGCAGCTTAGACGAGGGTCCCTACGAGCAGTACTTC.

The CDR3 region is CASSEYPAGAPRQETQYF. In DNA, the CDR3 is TGTGCCAGCAGTGAATACCCAGCGGGAGCGCCTCGCCAAGAGACCCAGTACTTC. V usage is TRBV6-1 and J usage is TRBJ2-5; 8 bases fit TRBD2. The CDR3 has 18 residues. Germline V gene sequence: CDR1 MNHNS, CDR2 SASEGT. The junction had 12 bases not matched to a gene; V was cut back by 2 bases and J by 1 base.

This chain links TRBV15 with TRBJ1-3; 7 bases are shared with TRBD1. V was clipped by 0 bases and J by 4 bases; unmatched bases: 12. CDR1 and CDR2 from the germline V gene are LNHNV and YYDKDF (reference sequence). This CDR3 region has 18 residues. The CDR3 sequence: CATSREGRNRGEGNTIYF. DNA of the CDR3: TGTGCCACCAGCAGAGAGGGGAGGAACAGGGGTGAGGGAAACACCATATATTTT.

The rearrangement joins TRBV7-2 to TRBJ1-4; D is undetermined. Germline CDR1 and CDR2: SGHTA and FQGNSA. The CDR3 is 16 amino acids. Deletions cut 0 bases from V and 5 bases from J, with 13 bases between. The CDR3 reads CASSLAFASPNEKLFF. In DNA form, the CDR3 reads TGTGCCAGCAGCTTAGCGTTCGCCAGCCCAAATGAAAAACTGTTTTTT.

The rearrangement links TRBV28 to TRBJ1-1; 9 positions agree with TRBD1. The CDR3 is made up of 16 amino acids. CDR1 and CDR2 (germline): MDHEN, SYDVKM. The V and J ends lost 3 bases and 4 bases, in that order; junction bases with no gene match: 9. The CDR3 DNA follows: TGTGCCAGCAGTTTCCGACCGGGACAGGGTGTCACTGAAGCTTTCTTT. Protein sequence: CASSFRPGQGVTEAFF.

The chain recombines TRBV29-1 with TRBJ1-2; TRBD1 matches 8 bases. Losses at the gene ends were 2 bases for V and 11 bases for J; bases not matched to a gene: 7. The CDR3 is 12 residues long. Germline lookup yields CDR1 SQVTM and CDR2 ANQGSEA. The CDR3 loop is CSVERTGLGYTF. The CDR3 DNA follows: TGCAGCGTTGAAAGGACAGGGCTTGGTTACACCTTC.

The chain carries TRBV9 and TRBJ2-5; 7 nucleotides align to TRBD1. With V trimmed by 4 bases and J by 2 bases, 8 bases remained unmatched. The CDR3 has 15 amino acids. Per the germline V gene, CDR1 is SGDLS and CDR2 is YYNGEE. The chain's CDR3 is CASSLRQGAQETQYF. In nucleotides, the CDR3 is TGTGCCAGCAGCCTAAGACAGGGAGCGCAAGAGACCCAGTACTTC.

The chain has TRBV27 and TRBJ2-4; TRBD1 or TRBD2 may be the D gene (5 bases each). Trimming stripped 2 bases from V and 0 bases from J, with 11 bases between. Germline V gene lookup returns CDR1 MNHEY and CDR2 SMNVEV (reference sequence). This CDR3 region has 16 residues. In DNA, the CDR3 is TGTGCCAGCAGTTTACTGGGACCCCTAGCCAAAAACATTCAGTACTTC. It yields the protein CASSLLGPLAKNIQYF.

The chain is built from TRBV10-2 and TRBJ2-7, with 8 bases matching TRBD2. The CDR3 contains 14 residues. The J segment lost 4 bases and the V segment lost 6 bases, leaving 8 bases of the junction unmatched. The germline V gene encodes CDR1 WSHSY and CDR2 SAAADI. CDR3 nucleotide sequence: TGCGCCAGCAGCCTGCGGGAGGCCAAGTACGAGCAGTACTTC. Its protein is CASSLREAKYEQYF.

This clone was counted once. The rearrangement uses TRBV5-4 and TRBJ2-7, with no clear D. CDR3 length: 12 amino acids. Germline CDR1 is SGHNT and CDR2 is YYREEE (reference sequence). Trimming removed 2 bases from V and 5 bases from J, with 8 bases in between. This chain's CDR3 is CASSFGLNEQYF. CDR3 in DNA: TGTGCCAGCAGCTTTGGGCTCAACGAGCAGTACTTC.

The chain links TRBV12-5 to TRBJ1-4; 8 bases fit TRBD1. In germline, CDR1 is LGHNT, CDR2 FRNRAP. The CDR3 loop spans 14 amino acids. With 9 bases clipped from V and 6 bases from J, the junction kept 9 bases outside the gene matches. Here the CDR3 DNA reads TGTGCTAGCCTCACGGACAGGGAGGATGAAAAACTGTTTTTT. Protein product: CASLTDREDEKLFF.

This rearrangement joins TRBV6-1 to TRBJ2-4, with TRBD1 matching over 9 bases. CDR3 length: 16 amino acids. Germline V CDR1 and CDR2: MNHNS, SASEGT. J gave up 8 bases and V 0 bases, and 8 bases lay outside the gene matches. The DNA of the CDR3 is TGTGCCAGCAGTGAAGCGGAGACAGGGGGAGGAGACATTCAGTACTTC. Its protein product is CASSEAETGGGDIQYF.

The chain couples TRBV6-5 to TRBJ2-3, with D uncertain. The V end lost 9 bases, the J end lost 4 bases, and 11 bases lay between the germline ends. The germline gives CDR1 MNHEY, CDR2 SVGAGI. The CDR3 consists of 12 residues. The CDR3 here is CASRTSSDTQYF. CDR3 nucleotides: TGTGCCAGTCGGACGTCTTCAGATACGCAGTATTTT.

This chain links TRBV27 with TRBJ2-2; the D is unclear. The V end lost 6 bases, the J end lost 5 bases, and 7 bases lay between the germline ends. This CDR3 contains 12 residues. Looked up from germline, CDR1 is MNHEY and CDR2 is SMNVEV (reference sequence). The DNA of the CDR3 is TGTGCCAGCAGCCCCCCGACCGGGGAGCTGTTTTTT. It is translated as CASSPPTGELFF.

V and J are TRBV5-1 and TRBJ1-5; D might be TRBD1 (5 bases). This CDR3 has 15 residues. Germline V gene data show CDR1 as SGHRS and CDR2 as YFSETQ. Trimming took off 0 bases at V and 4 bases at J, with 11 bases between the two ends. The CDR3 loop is CASSLASGANQPQHF. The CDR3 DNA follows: TGCGCCAGCAGCTTGGCCAGCGGGGCGAATCAGCCCCAGCATTTT. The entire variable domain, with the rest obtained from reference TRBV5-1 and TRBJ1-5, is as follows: KAGVTQTPRYLIKTRGQQVTLSCSPISGHRSVSWYQQTPGQGLQFLFEYFSETQRNKGNFPGRFSGRQFSNSRSEMNVSTLELGDSALYLCASSLASGANQPQHFGDGTRLSIL.

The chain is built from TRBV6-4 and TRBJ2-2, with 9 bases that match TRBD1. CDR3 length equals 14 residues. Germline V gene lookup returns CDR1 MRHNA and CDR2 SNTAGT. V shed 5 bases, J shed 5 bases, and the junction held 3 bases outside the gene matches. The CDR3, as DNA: TGTGCCAGCAGTCGGACAGGGGAGACCGGGGAGCTGTTTTTT. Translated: CASSRTGETGELFF.

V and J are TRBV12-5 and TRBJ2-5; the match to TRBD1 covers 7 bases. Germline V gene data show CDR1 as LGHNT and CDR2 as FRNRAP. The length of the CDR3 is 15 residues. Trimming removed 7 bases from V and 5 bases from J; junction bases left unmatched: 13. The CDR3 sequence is CASASGGRSVETQYF. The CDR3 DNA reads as TGTGCTAGTGCATCAGGGGGTCGCTCGGTGGAGACCCAGTACTTC.

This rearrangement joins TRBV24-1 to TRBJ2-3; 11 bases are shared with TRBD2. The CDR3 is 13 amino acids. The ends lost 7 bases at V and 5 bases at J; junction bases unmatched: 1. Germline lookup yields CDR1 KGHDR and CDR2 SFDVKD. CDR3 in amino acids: CATRLAGEDTQYF. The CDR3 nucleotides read TGTGCCACCAGACTAGCGGGAGAAGATACGCAGTATTTT.